Shown below are 20 T cell receptor beta chains from a single sample sequenced in a study of blood T cell repertoires in COVID-19 (dated by TCRdb to the early 2020s). Library method: the immunoSEQ multiplex PCR assay. This is the immuneACCESS table as TCRdb keeps it, with only in-frame sequences that have V and J called. A part of the clones is gone; compared with another copy, unresolved V genes explain less than half, and the rest is unexplained. The sample records roughly 230,000 clones, 65% to 85% of which are singletons. About 4.2% of the sample comes from the top ten. Sequenced: peripheral blood. These receptors were collected from a man aged 50 or older with active or convalescent COVID-19.

The rearrangement links TRBV27 to TRBJ1-2; 10 bases line up with TRBD1. The CDR3 length is 15 residues. The junction had 5 bases not matched to a gene; V was cut back by 5 bases and J by 2 bases. Per germline, CDR1 MNHEY and CDR2 SMNVEV (reference sequence). CDR3 sequence reads: CASSRRQGANYGYTF. CDR3 in DNA: TGTGCCAGCAGTCGCCGACAGGGGGCGAACTATGGCTACACCTTC.

The rearrangement links TRBV11-1 to TRBJ1-1, with TRBD1 as a possible D gene (6 bases). The CDR3 runs 17 residues. Germline CDR1 and CDR2: SGHAT and FQDESV (reference sequence). Trimming cost V 0 bases and J 1 base, with 15 bases left between them. CDR3 nucleotides: TGTGCCAGCAGCTTAGCCCTGAGGGGGACCAAGAACACTGAAGCTTTCTTT. The encoded protein is CASSLALRGTKNTEAFF.

The V call is TRBV5-8, the J call TRBJ1-3, with D hard to call. This CDR3 is 14 amino acids long. V was clipped by 7 bases and J by 0 bases, with 11 bases between them. The germline V gene encodes CDR1 SGHTS and CDR2 YDEGEE. The CDR3 loop is CASARGLSGNTIYF. The CDR3 DNA is TGTGCCAGCGCCCGAGGACTCTCTGGAAACACCATATATTTT.

A single count supports this clone. V is TRBV4-1 and J is TRBJ1-1, with 7 bases fitting TRBD1. The CDR3 has 18 residues. The V and J ends lost 0 bases and 1 base, in that order; junction bases with no gene match: 11. Per the germline V gene, CDR1 is MGHRA and CDR2 is YSYEKL. The CDR3 DNA is TGCGCCAGCAGCCAAGATTCTCTCCCGGGACAGACGAACACTGAAGCTTTCTTT. Its translation: CASSQDSLPGQTNTEAFF.

The chain couples TRBV21-1 to TRBJ2-3; no DNA check was done on the table's D call, TRBD1. TRBV21-1 represents a pseudogene. CDR3 length equals 15 residues. CDR3 residues: CASSKTGVSTDTQYF. The DNA for the CDR3 is TGTGCCAGCAGCAAGACAGGGGTCAGCACAGATACGCAGTATTTT.

The rearrangement uses TRBV20-1 and TRBJ2-3; D might be TRBD2 (6 bases). The CDR3 is 11 amino acids. The V gene's germline CDR1 is DFQATT and CDR2 SNEGSKA (reference sequence). Trimming shortened V by 5 bases and J by 4 bases, and 7 bases separated the two germline ends. The CDR3 spells CSAGTADTQYF. The CDR3 DNA sequence: TGCAGTGCTGGGACTGCAGATACGCAGTATTTT.

The chain couples TRBV19 to TRBJ1-5; 9 bases agree with TRBD1. Unmatched junction bases numbered 7, after V lost 1 base and J lost 0 bases. The CDR3 spans 18 residues. The V gene's germline CDR1 is LNHDA and CDR2 SQIVND (reference sequence). The CDR3 DNA sequence: TGTGCCAGTAGTATAGTGGACAGGGGTCCATATAGCAATCAGCCCCAGCATTTT. As protein: CASSIVDRGPYSNQPQHF.

The V and J genes are TRBV4-2 and TRBJ1-2; possible D gene TRBD1, 6 bases. Germline V gives CDR1 LGHNA, CDR2 YNFKEQ. V gave up 4 bases and J gave up 7 bases, with 13 bases separating them. The CDR3 runs to 13 residues. Written as DNA, the CDR3 is TGTGCCAGCAGCCCAGCACGAGGGGGTGGCTACACCTTC. This encodes CASSPARGGGYTF.

The J gene is TRBJ1-1, the V gene TRBV5-5; TRBD1 matches 8 bases. V was pared by 2 bases and J by 1 base, with 4 bases of the junction left unmatched. Per germline, CDR1 SGHKS and CDR2 YYEKEE (reference sequence). The CDR3 is 15 amino acids. This CDR3 reads CASSFRQGTNTEAFF. CDR3 DNA: TGTGCCAGCAGCTTCCGACAGGGGACGAACACTGAAGCTTTCTTT.

This clone was seen a handful of times. The rearrangement joins TRBV6-5 to TRBJ1-5; perhaps TRBD1 as D (6 bases). The CDR3 runs to 15 residues. CDR1 and CDR2 from the germline V gene are MNHEY and SVGAGI. Trimming removed 6 bases from V and 0 bases from J, with 12 bases in between. Here the CDR3 DNA reads TGTGCCAGCAGGCGGACAGTCCTTAGCAATCAGCCCCAGCATTTT. This translates into CASRRTVLSNQPQHF.

The gene calls are TRBV7-9 and TRBJ2-3; tentatively, D is TRBD1 (6 bases). The germline gives CDR1 SEHNR, CDR2 FQNEAQ (reference sequence). The ends were cut back, 4 bases at V and 9 bases at J, with 14 bases in the middle. This CDR3 is 13 amino acids long. The CDR3 sequence: CASSSLTGSTQYF. CDR3 in DNA: TGTGCCAGCAGCTCATTGACAGGTTCAACGCAGTATTTT.

The V call is TRBV28, the J call TRBJ1-6, with TRBD1 as a possible D gene (5 bases). V lost 5 bases and J 7 bases, leaving 18 bases between the germline ends. Germline CDR1 reads MDHEN; CDR2 reads SYDVKM. This CDR3 contains 16 residues. CDR3 nucleotide sequence: TGTGCCAGCAGTAACCACCGACAGAGAGGAAATTCACCCCTCCACTTT. The encoded protein is CASSNHRQRGNSPLHF. The full variable domain, its missing parts supplied by reference TRBV28 and TRBJ1-6, is DVKVTQSSRYLVKRTGEKVFLECVQDMDHENMFWYRQDPGLGLRLIYFSYDVKMKEKGDIPEGYSVSREKKERFSLILESASTNQTSMYLCASSNHRQRGNSPLHFGNGTRLTVT.

The rearrangement uses TRBV3-1 (or the pseudogene TRBV3-2) and TRBJ2-2; 8 bases match TRBD1. Germline trimming cut 0 bases from V and 8 bases from J; bases unmatched to any gene: 2. Germline CDR1 is LGHDT and CDR2 is YNNKEL (reference sequence). This CDR3 comprises 14 residues. The CDR3 region has the DNA TGTGCCAGCAGCCAAGACAGGGGGCTGGGGGAGCTGTTTTTT. Its translation is CASSQDRGLGELFF.

The rearrangement uses TRBV20-1 and TRBJ2-2; TRBD1 aligns across 9 bases. Germline trimming cut 3 bases from V and 6 bases from J; bases unmatched to any gene: 11. This CDR3 contains 16 residues. The germline CDR1 and CDR2 sequences are DFQATT and SNEGSKA (reference sequence). The CDR3 DNA reads as TGCAGTGCTAGTCCCGAGCGGACAGGGGACCCCGGGGAGCTGTTTTTT. This codes for CSASPERTGDPGELFF.

The gene calls are TRBV4-3 and TRBJ2-3; D gene ambiguous. Germline V gives CDR1 LGHNA, CDR2 YSLEER. V was pared by 4 bases and J by 0 bases, with 14 bases between. The CDR3 length is 16 residues. The CDR3 protein is CASSPGSKPSTDTQYF. CDR3 bases: TGCGCCAGCAGCCCAGGAAGTAAACCTAGCACAGATACGCAGTATTTT.

The chain couples TRBV7-8 to TRBJ2-5, with D hard to call. Germline V CDR1 and CDR2: SGHVS, FQNEAQ. This CDR3 comprises 13 residues. V was shortened by 1 base and J by 4 bases, with 7 bases between the two germline ends. The CDR3: CASSLELAETQYF. The CDR3 DNA reads TGTGCCAGCAGCTTAGAGTTAGCAGAGACCCAGTACTTC.

The chain has TRBV29-1 and TRBJ2-3, with 8 bases identical to TRBD2. CDR3 size: 13 residues. With V trimmed by 7 bases and J by 3 bases, 6 bases remained unmatched. CDR1 is SQVTM and CDR2 is ANQGSEA in the germline V gene. This CDR3 is CSALLAGTDTQYF. CDR3 DNA sequence: TGCAGCGCCCTCTTAGCGGGGACAGATACGCAGTATTTT.

The rearrangement uses TRBV4-1 and TRBJ2-5, with unresolved D. Looked up from germline, CDR1 is MGHRA and CDR2 is YSYEKL. There are 13 residues in the CDR3. The V end lost 3 bases, the J end lost 5 bases, and 10 bases lay between the germline ends. Here the CDR3 reads CASSQLFGETQYF. CDR3 sequence (DNA): TGCGCCAGCAGCCAGCTGTTCGGGGAGACCCAGTACTTC.

V and J are TRBV27 and TRBJ2-3, with 14 bases aligning to TRBD2. The CDR3 is 16 amino acids. Germline-derived CDR1 and CDR2 are MNHEY and SMNVEV (reference sequence). The J segment lost 6 bases and the V segment lost 5 bases, leaving 7 bases of the junction unmatched. The CDR3 coding sequence is TGTGCCAGCAGTCCGACTAGCGGGGGGGCCGGCGATACGCAGTATTTT. It codes for CASSPTSGGAGDTQYF.

This chain connects TRBV6-1 to TRBJ1-3; 9 bases match TRBD1. Germline CDR1 reads MNHNS; CDR2 reads SASEGT. Trimming at V came to 4 bases and at J to 4 bases, leaving 8 bases not matched to a gene. CDR3 size: 16 residues. CDR3: CASSGSQGAWGNTIYF. CDR3 bases: TGTGCCAGCAGTGGCTCACAGGGGGCATGGGGAAACACCATATATTTT.